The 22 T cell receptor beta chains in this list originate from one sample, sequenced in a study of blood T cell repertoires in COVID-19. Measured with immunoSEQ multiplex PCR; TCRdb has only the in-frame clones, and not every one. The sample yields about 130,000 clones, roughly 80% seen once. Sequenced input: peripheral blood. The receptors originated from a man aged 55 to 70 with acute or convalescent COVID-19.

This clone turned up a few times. This chain's CDR3 is CASSESPGFSWSYTF. CDR3 in DNA: TGTGCCAGTAGTGAAAGTCCGGGGTTTTCTTGGAGCTACACCTTC. The chain links TRBV19 to TRBJ1-2, with D unclear. Germline V gene sequence: CDR1 LNHDA, CDR2 SQIVND (reference sequence). The V end lost 5 bases, the J end lost 9 bases, and 22 bases lay between the germline ends. The CDR3 runs to 15 residues.

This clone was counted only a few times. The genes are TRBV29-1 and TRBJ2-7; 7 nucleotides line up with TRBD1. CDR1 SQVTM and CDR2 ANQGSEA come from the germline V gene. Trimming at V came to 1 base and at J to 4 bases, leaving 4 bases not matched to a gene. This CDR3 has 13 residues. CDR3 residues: CSVEGDRAYEQYF. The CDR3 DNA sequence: TGCAGCGTTGAAGGTGACAGGGCGTACGAGCAGTACTTC.

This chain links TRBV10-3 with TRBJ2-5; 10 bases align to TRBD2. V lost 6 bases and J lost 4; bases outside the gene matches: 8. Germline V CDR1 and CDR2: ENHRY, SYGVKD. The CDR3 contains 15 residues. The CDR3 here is CAIRESSGGSETQYF. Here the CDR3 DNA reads TGTGCCATCAGGGAATCTAGCGGGGGATCAGAGACCCAGTACTTC.

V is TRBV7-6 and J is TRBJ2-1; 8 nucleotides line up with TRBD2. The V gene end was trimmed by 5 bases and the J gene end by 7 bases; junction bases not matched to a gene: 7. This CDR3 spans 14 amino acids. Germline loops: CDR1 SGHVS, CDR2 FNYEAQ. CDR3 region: CASSTRGAGNEQFF. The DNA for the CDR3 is TGTGCCAGCAGCACGCGGGGGGCCGGGAATGAGCAGTTCTTC.

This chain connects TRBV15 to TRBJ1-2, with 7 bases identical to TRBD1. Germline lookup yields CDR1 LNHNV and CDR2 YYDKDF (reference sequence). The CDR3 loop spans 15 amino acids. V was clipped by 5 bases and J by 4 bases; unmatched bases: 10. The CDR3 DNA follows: TGTGCCACCAGCCGGAGGGGCGGGACAGTCTATGGCTACACCTTC. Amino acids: CATSRRGGTVYGYTF. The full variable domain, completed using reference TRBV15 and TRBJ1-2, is DAMVIQNPRYQVTQFGKPVTLSCSQTLNHNVMYWYQQKSSQAPKLLFHYYDKDFNNEADTPDNFQSRRPNTSFCFLDIRSPGLGDTAMYLCATSRRGGTVYGYTFGSGTRLTVV.

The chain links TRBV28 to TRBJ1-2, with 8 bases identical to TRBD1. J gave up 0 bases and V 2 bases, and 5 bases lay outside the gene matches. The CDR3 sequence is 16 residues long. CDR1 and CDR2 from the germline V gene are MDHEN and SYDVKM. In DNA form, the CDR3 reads TGTGCCAGCAGTTTAGGGGGGACAGGAGCTAACTATGGCTACACCTTC. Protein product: CASSLGGTGANYGYTF.

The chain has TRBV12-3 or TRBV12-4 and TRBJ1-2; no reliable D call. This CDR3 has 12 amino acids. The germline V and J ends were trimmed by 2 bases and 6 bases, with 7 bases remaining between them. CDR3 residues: CASSLRADGYTF. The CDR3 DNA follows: TGTGCCAGCAGTTTAAGAGCGGATGGCTACACCTTC.

CDR3 in amino acids: CASTRGGARITEAFF. The CDR3 bases are TGTGCCAGCACCCGGGGGGGCGCCCGGATCACTGAAGCTTTCTTT. The J gene is TRBJ1-1, the V gene TRBV28, with D possibly matching TRBD1 (6 bases). V was pared by 7 bases and J by 4 bases, with 19 bases between. Germline CDR1 MDHEN, CDR2 SYDVKM. CDR3 length: 15 residues. Looking up the rest from reference TRBV28 and TRBJ1-1 gives the full variable domain: DVKVTQSSRYLVKRTGEKVFLECVQDMDHENMFWYRQDPGLGLRLIYFSYDVKMKEKGDIPEGYSVSREKKERFSLILESASTNQTSMYLCASTRGGARITEAFFGQGTRLTVV.

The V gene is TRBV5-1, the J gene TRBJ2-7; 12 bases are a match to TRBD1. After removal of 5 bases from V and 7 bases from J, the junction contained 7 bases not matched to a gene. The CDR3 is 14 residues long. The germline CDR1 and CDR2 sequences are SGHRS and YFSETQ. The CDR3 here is CASSRGQGAREQYF. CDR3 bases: TGCGCCAGCAGTAGGGGACAGGGGGCGAGGGAGCAGTACTTC. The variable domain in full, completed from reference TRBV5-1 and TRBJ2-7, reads KAGVTQTPRYLIKTRGQQVTLSCSPISGHRSVSWYQQTPGQGLQFLFEYFSETQRNKGNFPGRFSGRQFSNSRSEMNVSTLELGDSALYLCASSRGQGAREQYFGPGTRLTVT.

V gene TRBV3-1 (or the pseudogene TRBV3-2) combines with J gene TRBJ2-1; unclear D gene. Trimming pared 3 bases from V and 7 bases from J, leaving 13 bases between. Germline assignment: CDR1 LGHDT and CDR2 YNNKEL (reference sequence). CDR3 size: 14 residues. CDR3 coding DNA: TGTGCCAGCAGCCAGGGCATAACAGTGAATGAGCAGTTCTTC. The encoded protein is CASSQGITVNEQFF.

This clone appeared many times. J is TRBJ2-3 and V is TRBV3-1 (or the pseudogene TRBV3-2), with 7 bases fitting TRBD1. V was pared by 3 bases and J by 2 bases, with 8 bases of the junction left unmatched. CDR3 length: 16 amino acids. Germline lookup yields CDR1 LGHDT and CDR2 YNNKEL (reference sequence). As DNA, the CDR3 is TGTGCCAGCAGCCATCCAGTAGGGGGCAACACAGATACGCAGTATTTT. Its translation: CASSHPVGGNTDTQYF.

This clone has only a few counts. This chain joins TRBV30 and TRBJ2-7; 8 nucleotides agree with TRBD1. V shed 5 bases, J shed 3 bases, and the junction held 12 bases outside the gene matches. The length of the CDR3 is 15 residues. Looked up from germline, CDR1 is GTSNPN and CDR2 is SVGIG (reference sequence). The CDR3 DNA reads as TGTGCCTGGGTCCCGGGACAGGCCCGAAACTACGAGCAGTACTTC. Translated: CAWVPGQARNYEQYF. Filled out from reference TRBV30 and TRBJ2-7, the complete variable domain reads SQTIHQWPATLVQPVGSPLSLECTVEGTSNPNLYWYRQAAGRGLQLLFYSVGIGQISSEVPQNLSASRPQDRQFILSSKKLLLSDSGFYLCAWVPGQARNYEQYFGPGTRLTVT.

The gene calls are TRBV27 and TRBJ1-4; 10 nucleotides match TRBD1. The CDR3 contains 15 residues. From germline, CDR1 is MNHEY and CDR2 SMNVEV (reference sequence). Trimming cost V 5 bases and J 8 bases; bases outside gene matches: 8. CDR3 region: CASSLTGTGAEKLFF. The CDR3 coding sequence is TGTGCCAGCAGTCTCACCGGGACAGGGGCCGAAAAACTGTTTTTT.

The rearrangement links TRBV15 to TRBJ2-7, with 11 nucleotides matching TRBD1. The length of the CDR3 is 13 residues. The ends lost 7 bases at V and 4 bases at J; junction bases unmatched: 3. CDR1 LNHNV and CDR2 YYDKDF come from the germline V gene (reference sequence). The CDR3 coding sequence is TGTGCCACCACCCGGGACAGGGGGTACGAGCAGTACTTC. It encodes CATTRDRGYEQYF.

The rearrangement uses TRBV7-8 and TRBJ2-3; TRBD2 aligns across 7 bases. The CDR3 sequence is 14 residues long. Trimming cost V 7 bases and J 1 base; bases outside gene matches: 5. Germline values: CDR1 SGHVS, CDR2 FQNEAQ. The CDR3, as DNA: TGTGCCAGCAACCAAGCGGGGCGCACAGATACGCAGTATTTT. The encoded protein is CASNQAGRTDTQYF.

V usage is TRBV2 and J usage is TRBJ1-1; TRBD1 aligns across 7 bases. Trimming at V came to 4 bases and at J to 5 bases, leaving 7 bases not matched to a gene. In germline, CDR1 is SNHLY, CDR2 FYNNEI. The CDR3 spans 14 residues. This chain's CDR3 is CASSGNRGRTEAFF. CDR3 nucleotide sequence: TGTGCCAGCAGTGGGAACAGGGGTAGGACTGAAGCTTTCTTT.

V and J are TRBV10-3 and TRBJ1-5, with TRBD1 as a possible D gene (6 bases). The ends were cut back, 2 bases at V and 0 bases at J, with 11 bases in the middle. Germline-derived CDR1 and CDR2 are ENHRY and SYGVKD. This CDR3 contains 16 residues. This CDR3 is CAISEGLGASNQPQHF. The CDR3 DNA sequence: TGTGCCATCAGTGAGGGCCTGGGGGCTAGCAATCAGCCCCAGCATTTT.

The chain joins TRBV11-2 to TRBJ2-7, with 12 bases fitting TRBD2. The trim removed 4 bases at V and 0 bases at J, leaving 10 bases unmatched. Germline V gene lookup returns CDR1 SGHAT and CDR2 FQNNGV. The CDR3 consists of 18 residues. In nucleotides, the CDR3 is TGTGCCAGCAGCTCCCCCCCGGGACTAGCGGGTAACTCCTACGAGCAGTACTTC. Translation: CASSSPPGLAGNSYEQYF.

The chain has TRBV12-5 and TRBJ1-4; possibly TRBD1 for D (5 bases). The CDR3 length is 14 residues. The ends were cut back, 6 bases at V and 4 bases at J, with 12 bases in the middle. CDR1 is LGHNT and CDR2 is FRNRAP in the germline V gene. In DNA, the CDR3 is TGTGCTAGTGGGCAGGGTCTTGTTAATGAAAAACTGTTTTTT. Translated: CASGQGLVNEKLFF.

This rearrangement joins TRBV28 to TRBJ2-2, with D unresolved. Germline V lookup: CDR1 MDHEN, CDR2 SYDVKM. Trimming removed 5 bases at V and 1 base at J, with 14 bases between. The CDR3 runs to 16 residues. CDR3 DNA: TGTGCCAGCAGTCTAGACTCCCTCAAGAACACCGGGGAGCTGTTTTTT. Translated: CASSLDSLKNTGELFF.

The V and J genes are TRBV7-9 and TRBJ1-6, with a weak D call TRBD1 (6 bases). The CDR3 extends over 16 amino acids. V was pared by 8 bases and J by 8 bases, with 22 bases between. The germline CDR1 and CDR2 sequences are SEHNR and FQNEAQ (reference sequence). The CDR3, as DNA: TGTGCCAGCCACAAGGACAGCCATTTTATGGATTCACCCCTCCACTTT. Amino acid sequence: CASHKDSHFMDSPLHF.

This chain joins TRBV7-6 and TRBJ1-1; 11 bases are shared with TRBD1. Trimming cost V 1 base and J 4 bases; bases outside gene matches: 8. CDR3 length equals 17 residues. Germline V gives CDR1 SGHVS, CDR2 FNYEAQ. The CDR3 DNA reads TGTGCCAGCAGCTTAGAACCGGGGACAGGGGGAGGCACTGAAGCTTTCTTT. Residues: CASSLEPGTGGGTEAFF.